One sample yielded the 5 T cell receptor beta chains listed below, sequenced in a study of blood T cell repertoires in COVID-19. Repertoires were generated with immunoSEQ multiplex PCR, while TCRdb's copy carries only in-frame clones and drops some. The table shows 150,000 or so clones, with approximately 95% occurring only once. Sequencing was performed on peripheral blood. The receptors here all came from a woman in her forties or fifties with acute or convalescent COVID-19.

The rearrangement joins TRBV28 to TRBJ2-2; TRBD2 might be the D (5 bases). Looked up from germline, CDR1 is MDHEN and CDR2 is SYDVKM. This CDR3 region has 13 residues. The V end lost 10 bases, the J end lost 3 bases, and 12 bases lay between the germline ends. The chain's CDR3 is CATLRGDTGELFF. The CDR3 DNA sequence: TGTGCCACCCTCCGGGGAGACACCGGGGAGCTGTTTTTT.

The chain has TRBV6-2 or TRBV6-3 and TRBJ1-5, with D uncertain. This CDR3 has 12 amino acids. Trimming shortened V by 0 bases and J by 11 bases, and 8 bases separated the two germline ends. Per germline, CDR1 MNHEY and CDR2 SVGEGT. CDR3 sequence reads: CASSYSFPAQHF. CDR3 coding DNA: TGTGCCAGCAGTTACTCATTCCCAGCCCAGCATTTT.

The rearrangement uses TRBV27 and TRBJ1-2, with 9 bases fitting TRBD1. The CDR3 contains 17 residues. J lost 3 bases, V lost 6 bases, and 14 bases had no gene match. Per germline, CDR1 MNHEY and CDR2 SMNVEV (reference sequence). CDR3 protein: CASRGIRTGVLDYGYTF. CDR3 in DNA: TGTGCCAGCAGGGGGATCCGGACAGGGGTTTTGGACTATGGCTACACCTTC.

The chain joins TRBV7-2 to TRBJ2-5; D is possibly TRBD2 (6 bases). The CDR3 has 14 residues. CDR1 and CDR2 (germline): SGHTA, FQGNSA. The germline V and J ends were trimmed by 1 base and 6 bases, with 12 bases remaining between them. The CDR3 is CASSLGGGGQTQYF. DNA for the CDR3: TGTGCCAGCAGCTTAGGGGGAGGTGGCCAGACCCAGTACTTC.

The CDR3 here is CASSLGRGQGRDGYTF. The CDR3 nucleotides are TGTGCCAGCAGCCTCGGGAGGGGACAGGGAAGGGATGGCTACACCTTC. The chain recombines TRBV16 with TRBJ1-2, with TRBD1 identical over 9 bases. This CDR3 is 16 amino acids long. With V trimmed by 4 bases and J by 6 bases, 12 bases remained unmatched. The germline V gene encodes CDR1 KGHSY and CDR2 FQNENV.